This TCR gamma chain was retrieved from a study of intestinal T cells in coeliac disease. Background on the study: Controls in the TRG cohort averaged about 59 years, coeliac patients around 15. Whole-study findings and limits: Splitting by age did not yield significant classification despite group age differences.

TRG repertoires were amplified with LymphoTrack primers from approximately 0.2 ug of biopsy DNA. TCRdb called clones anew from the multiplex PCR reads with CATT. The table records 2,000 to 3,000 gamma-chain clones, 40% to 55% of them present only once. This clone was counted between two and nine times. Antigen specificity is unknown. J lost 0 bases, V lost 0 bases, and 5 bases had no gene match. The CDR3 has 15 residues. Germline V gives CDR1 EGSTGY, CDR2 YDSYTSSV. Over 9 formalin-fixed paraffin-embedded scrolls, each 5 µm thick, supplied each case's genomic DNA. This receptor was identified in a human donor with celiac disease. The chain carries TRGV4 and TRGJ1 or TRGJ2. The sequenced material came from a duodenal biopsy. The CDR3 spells CATWDGNPNYYKKLF. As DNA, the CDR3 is TGTGCCACCTGGGATGGGAATCCGAATTATTATAAGAAACTCTTT.